This T cell receptor (beta chain) emerged from a study of blood T cell repertoires in COVID-19. Clones were sequenced by immunoSEQ multiplex PCR, and TCRdb holds only the in-frame ones, with some missing. The sample consists of hundreds of thousands of clones, about four fifths of them appearing once. The ends lost 5 bases at V and 0 bases at J; junction bases unmatched: 6. This CDR3 is built from 15 residues. Looked up from germline, CDR1 is SGHRS and CDR2 is YFSETQ. The specimen sequenced was peripheral blood. The V gene is TRBV5-1, the J gene TRBJ2-3; 7 bases align to TRBD2. The TCR sequence derives from a man older than 75 with acute or convalescent COVID-19. The CDR3 loop is CASSLNGGSTDTQYF. The CDR3 bases are TGCGCCAGCAGTTTGAACGGGGGGAGCACAGATACGCAGTATTTT.